Below, one TCR beta chain is given with its context. Its antigen remains unidentified. V lost 3 bases and J 3 bases, leaving 15 bases between the germline ends. There are 15 residues in the CDR3. Germline CDR1 DFQATT, CDR2 SNEGSKA (reference sequence). This sample stems from a study of blood T cells in healthy people across ages. General study points: Both higher diversity and more naive CD4+ cells marked long-lived donors when set against aged donors.

Combining a sample-barcoded 5' primer with a J-beta primer mix, a second PCR ran for roughly 6 to 11 cycles. TCRdb processed the 5' RACE reads anew with MiXCR; each CDR3 protein has one entry. This sample has some 1,500,000 distinct CDR3 sequences, with 35% to 45% found just once. The source of this sequence is a woman under 30 in good health. This chain links TRBV20-1 with TRBJ2-1; D remains unclear. The specimen sequenced was blood. DNA for the CDR3: TGCAGTGCTAGGAAATTGCGGTTTGACTACAATGAGCAGTTCTTC. This translates into CSARKLRFDYNEQFF.